This T cell receptor beta chain was observed in a study of T cells after yellow fever vaccination. Study at large: SMART-Seq v4 Ultra Low Input served to prepare low-cell-number fractions.

This clonotype was seen more than once but under ten times. Its matching antigen is unknown. TCRdb reprocessed the 5' RACE reads via MiXCR and lists one record per CDR3 protein. The repertoire includes hundreds of thousands of distinct CDR3 sequences, about 14% of them detected once, and over 12% sits in the top ten. This CDR3 comprises 16 residues. V lost 5 bases and J lost 6; bases outside the gene matches: 9. Study-wide points: In FACS-sorted repertoires, abundant clonotypes from the bulk population could appear as contaminants. After the booster, around 95% of CD4 and about nine tenths of CD8 primary-response clones were re-detected.

The rearrangement joins TRBV12-3 or TRBV12-4 to TRBJ2-2; 10 bases align to TRBD1. The source material was PBMCs, sampled on the day of the yellow fever booster vaccination. The receptor's source is a man aged 30 to 45 who received the YFV17D yellow fever vaccine. Here the CDR3 reads CASSPSGTGVSGELFF. The CDR3 DNA sequence: TGTGCCAGCAGTCCCTCCGGGACAGGGGTATCCGGGGAGCTGTTTTTT.